This T cell receptor beta chain was obtained from a study of CD8 T cells in ankylosing spondylitis. Turning to this clonotype: Its antigen is unidentified.

Study-wide findings and caveats: A motif in TCR beta, a set of roughly 8 highly homologous variants, appeared characteristic of ankylosing spondylitis blood.

The V end was cut by 3 bases, the J end by 7 bases, with 13 bases between. Germline loops: CDR1 SGHRS, CDR2 YFSETQ. CDR3 length: 13 amino acids. Libraries for TCR beta were made by quantitative 5'-RACE with molecular barcodes. Via MiXCR, TCRdb re-called the 5' RACE reads, giving one row per CDR3 protein. The table has about 170,000 distinct CDR3 sequences, roughly 18% seen once. The source material was blood, either unsorted or a sorted T cell fraction (not recorded which). The chain couples TRBV5-1 to TRBJ2-5, with D unclear. The TCR originated in a male donor with ankylosing spondylitis or in good health (not recorded which). The chain's CDR3 is CASSWDSNWTQYF. The DNA of the CDR3 is TGCGCCAGCAGCTGGGATAGTAATTGGACCCAGTACTTC. The full variable domain, with the rest looked up from reference TRBV5-1 and TRBJ2-5, is KAGVTQTPRYLIKTRGQQVTLSCSPISGHRSVSWYQQTPGQGLQFLFEYFSETQRNKGNFPGRFSGRQFSNSRSEMNVSTLELGDSALYLCASSWDSNWTQYFGPGTRLLVL.